This TCR beta chain is from a study of early T cells in non-severe SARS-CoV-2 infection. Across the study: Bulk RNA from unsorted whole blood was sequenced; chains were unpaired.

Attachment of unique molecular identifiers to individual cDNA molecules was performed. TCRdb reprocessed the 5' RACE reads with MiXCR, giving one entry per CDR3 protein. The sample lists tens of thousands of distinct CDR3 sequences; around 12% were seen once. Germline V lookup: CDR1 MNHEY, CDR2 SMNVEV (reference sequence). The junction had 4 bases not matched to a gene; V was cut back by 0 bases and J by 4 bases. There are 16 residues in the CDR3. This clonotype appeared many times. The sample comprised whole blood. The sequence was collected from an adult who was a healthcare worker with PCR-confirmed SARS-CoV-2 infection or an uninfected control (not recorded which). The rearrangement joins TRBV27 to TRBJ2-1, with 9 positions matching TRBD2. For the CDR3, the DNA is TGTGCCAGCAGTTTATCTAGCGGGAGAAATTACAATGAGCAGTTCTTC. This sequence encodes CASSLSSGRNYNEQFF.